This passage covers 21 T cell receptor beta chains from one sample sequenced in a study of identical twins. TCRdb re-called the 5' RACE reads through MiXCR, storing one row per CDR3 protein. Of 350,000 or so distinct CDR3 sequences listed, roughly 9% are singletons. The sample taken for sequencing was naive T cells sorted from blood. The receptor source for this set is a woman aged 45-65 years in good health.

This clonotype was detected ten times or more. The chain recombines TRBV24-1 with TRBJ2-2, with a possible D match to TRBD1 (5 bases). Germline CDR1 KGHDR, CDR2 SFDVKD. V lost 2 bases and J lost 9, with 15 bases in between. This CDR3 has 15 residues. The CDR3 DNA follows: TGTGCCACCAGTGATTCTGACAGAAGTTGGCGGGAGCTGTTTTTT. It codes for CATSDSDRSWRELFF.

V is TRBV5-1 and J is TRBJ2-7; D perhaps matches TRBD2 (5 bases). CDR1 SGHRS and CDR2 YFSETQ come from the germline V gene. The CDR3 totals 15 residues. V lost 4 bases and J 2 bases, leaving 16 bases between the germline ends. The CDR3 bases are TGCGCCAGCAGCCTGGAACCGGGAAGAACCTACGAGCAGTACTTC. Translated: CASSLEPGRTYEQYF.

This clonotype was detected ten times or more. The chain couples TRBV5-6 to TRBJ2-7, with TRBD2 matching 8 bases. There are 13 residues in the CDR3. V lost 2 bases, J lost 6 bases, and 4 bases stayed unmatched. Germline V gene sequence: CDR1 SGHDT, CDR2 YYEEEE. The CDR3 protein is CASSLPSGSEQYV. The CDR3 region has the DNA TGTGCCAGCAGCTTACCTAGCGGGTCCGAGCAGTACGTC.

The V call is TRBV5-1, the J call TRBJ1-1; no clear D. Germline V CDR1 and CDR2: SGHRS, YFSETQ. This CDR3 comprises 13 residues. Trimming took 0 bases from V and 5 from J, leaving 8 bases between them. This CDR3 is CASSLDGWTEAFF. Here the CDR3 DNA reads TGCGCCAGCAGCTTGGACGGGTGGACTGAAGCTTTCTTT.

This clonotype has just a few counts. V usage is TRBV10-2 and J usage is TRBJ2-1; TRBD2 is a possible D gene (5 bases). Germline V gene lookup returns CDR1 WSHSY and CDR2 SAAADI. The V and J ends lost 7 bases and 1 base respectively, with 11 bases between them. The CDR3 sequence is 14 residues long. The CDR3, as DNA: TGCGCCAGCACCTTAGCGAGATCCTACAATGAGCAGTTCTTC. Translated, it gives CASTLARSYNEQFF.

The V gene is TRBV5-1, the J gene TRBJ2-6; TRBD1 is a possible D gene (6 bases). Deletions cut 4 bases from V and 0 bases from J, with 14 bases between. The CDR3 has 17 residues. The V gene's germline CDR1 is SGHRS and CDR2 YFSETQ. The DNA for the CDR3 is TGCGCCAGCAGCATGGCAGGGGTTCACTCTGGGGCCAACGTCCTGACTTTC. Translating it yields CASSMAGVHSGANVLTF. Full variable domain (outside the CDR3, taken from reference TRBV5-1 and TRBJ2-6): KAGVTQTPRYLIKTRGQQVTLSCSPISGHRSVSWYQQTPGQGLQFLFEYFSETQRNKGNFPGRFSGRQFSNSRSEMNVSTLELGDSALYLCASSMAGVHSGANVLTFGAGSRLTVL.

A few counts support this clonotype. This chain links TRBV29-1 with TRBJ2-1, with D perhaps being TRBD1 or TRBD2 (7 bases each). Germline loops: CDR1 SQVTM, CDR2 ANQGSEA. The CDR3 has 17 amino acids. Trimming stripped 2 bases from V and 6 bases from J, with 23 bases between. The DNA of the CDR3 is TGCAGCGTTGAAAGGTCCAGGGGGGGCTTTGTTGTCAATGAGCAGTTCTTC. It translates to CSVERSRGGFVVNEQFF.

This clonotype was seen more than once but under ten times. The chain combines TRBV24-1 with TRBJ1-1; TRBD1 matches at 7 bases. CDR1 is KGHDR, CDR2 SFDVKD, per germline. The CDR3 length is 14 residues. V was pared by 4 bases and J by 2 bases, with 3 bases of the junction left unmatched. The chain's CDR3 is CATSDRDSNTEAFF. The CDR3 DNA is TGTGCCACCAGTGACCGGGACAGCAACACTGAAGCTTTCTTT.

This clonotype occurred a few times. V usage is TRBV30 and J usage is TRBJ2-7; no reliable D call. Between the trimmed V and J ends, which lost 0 bases and 6 bases, there was a span of 15 bases. Germline V gives CDR1 GTSNPN, CDR2 SVGIG (reference sequence). This CDR3 has 14 amino acids. CDR3 loop: CAWSVGDLVGEQYF. The DNA of the CDR3 is TGTGCCTGGAGTGTTGGTGACCTCGTCGGCGAGCAGTACTTC.

There are many counts of this clonotype. In DNA form, the CDR3 reads TGCAGTGCTAGACGTAAGGGGGCCCATTTTGACGGCTACACCTTC. Translation: CSARRKGAHFDGYTF. V gene TRBV20-1 combines with J gene TRBJ1-2, with 7 bases aligning to TRBD1. This CDR3 is 15 amino acids long. The germline CDR1 and CDR2 sequences are DFQATT and SNEGSKA (reference sequence). With V trimmed by 2 bases and J by 8 bases, 14 bases remained unmatched.

This clonotype appeared a few times. J is TRBJ2-3 and V is TRBV2; D gene unclear. The length of the CDR3 is 13 residues. V lost 4 bases and J lost 2, with 7 bases in between. CDR1 and CDR2 from the germline V gene are SNHLY and FYNNEI. CDR3 in DNA: TGTGCCAGCAGTGTAGGTACCACAGATACGCAGTATTTT. Translated, it gives CASSVGTTDTQYF.

This clonotype has just a few counts. The chain uses TRBV9 and TRBJ2-1, with D perhaps matching TRBD2 (5 bases). The length of the CDR3 is 15 residues. The V gene lost 0 bases and the J gene lost 0 bases, with 7 bases spanning the gap. CDR1 is SGDLS, CDR2 YYNGEE, per germline. CDR3 in amino acids: CASSVEAGSYNEQFF. The CDR3 coding sequence is TGTGCCAGCAGCGTAGAGGCGGGCTCCTACAATGAGCAGTTCTTC.

This clonotype has at least ten counts. V and J are TRBV20-1 and TRBJ1-5; no clear D. The CDR3 runs 13 residues. The germline gives CDR1 DFQATT, CDR2 SNEGSKA (reference sequence). Trimming cost V 0 bases and J 11 bases, with 14 bases left between them. The CDR3 region is CSARDPRVQAQHF. The CDR3, as DNA: TGCAGTGCTAGAGATCCCCGCGTCCAGGCCCAGCATTTT.

On this clonotype: At one boundary the junction diverges from the germline segment, which might be a read error. The chain joins TRBV6-1 to TRBJ2-1; TRBD2 agrees at 11 bases. The germline V gene has CDR1 MNHNS and CDR2 SASEGT. The CDR3 is 15 amino acids. In nucleotides, the CDR3 is TGTGCCAGCAGTGAAAGCTTATTGTTAGCGGGGGGGGGGCTCTTC. Its translation is CASSESLLLAGGGLF.

This clonotype was counted a few times. The chain has TRBV12-3 or TRBV12-4 and TRBJ2-2, with no clear D. V was pared by 8 bases and J by 4 bases, with 14 bases between. CDR3 length: 14 amino acids. CDR3 protein: CASGNSDLTGELFF. The CDR3 DNA is TGTGCCAGCGGGAACAGCGACCTCACCGGGGAGCTGTTTTTT.

This clonotype was observed at least ten times. The chain couples TRBV5-6 to TRBJ2-1; D remains unclear. With 0 bases removed from V and 5 bases from J, the gap between germline ends came to 12 bases. The V gene's germline CDR1 is SGHDT and CDR2 YYEEEE. The CDR3 has 15 residues. CDR3 coding DNA: TGTGCCAGCAGCTTGGCGAACCTACCTAACAATGAGCAGTTCTTC. It specifies CASSLANLPNNEQFF.

This clonotype was observed a single time. The J gene is TRBJ2-7, the V gene TRBV6-2 or TRBV6-3; 8 positions agree with TRBD2. Trimming took 0 bases from V and 5 from J; bases not matched to a gene: 6. The CDR3 length is 15 residues. Germline V gene sequence: CDR1 MNHEY, CDR2 SVGEGT. The CDR3 protein is CASSYSPGGPDEQYV. Here the CDR3 DNA reads TGTGCCAGCAGTTACTCCCCGGGAGGGCCCGACGAGCAGTACGTC.

This clonotype was detected many times. The rearrangement uses TRBV20-1 and TRBJ2-7; 8 bases are shared with TRBD2. This CDR3 contains 15 residues. J lost 4 bases, V lost 0 bases, and 8 bases had no gene match. Germline V gene sequence: CDR1 DFQATT, CDR2 SNEGSKA (reference sequence). In DNA, the CDR3 is TGCAGTGCTAGAGATCCGGCGGGAGGACCATACGAGCAGTACTTC. Amino acids: CSARDPAGGPYEQYF.

The chain couples TRBV12-3 or TRBV12-4 to TRBJ2-1; 14 positions match TRBD2. The CDR3 sequence is 15 residues long. V shed 6 bases, J shed 6 bases, and the junction held 4 bases outside the gene matches. The CDR3 DNA sequence: TGTGCCAGCAGGATCGGGACTAGCGGGAGCAATGAGCAGTTCTTC. Its protein is CASRIGTSGSNEQFF.

At least ten counts were recorded for this clonotype. The chain combines TRBV12-3 or TRBV12-4 with TRBJ1-2; D gene ambiguous. The CDR3 loop spans 11 amino acids. V lost 7 bases and J lost 6, with 9 bases in between. The CDR3 here is CASTSGDGYTF. The CDR3 DNA reads TGTGCCAGCACCTCAGGAGATGGCTACACCTTC.

The rearrangement joins TRBV11-2 to TRBJ2-1, with 9 bases fitting TRBD2. The CDR3 extends over 15 amino acids. V was pared by 4 bases and J by 7 bases, with 8 bases of the junction left unmatched. Germline V gene sequence: CDR1 SGHAT, CDR2 FQNNGV. The CDR3 loop is CASSSTSGSLNEQFF. For the CDR3, the DNA is TGTGCCAGCAGCTCGACTAGCGGATCCCTTAATGAGCAGTTCTTC.